Below are 7 T cell receptor beta chains sequenced from a single sample in a study of cytomegalovirus exposure and HLA in healthy donors. It was with 60 Vbeta and 13 Jbeta primers that the PCR ran. Generated by immunoSEQ multiplex PCR, the TCRdb table keeps only in-frame clones and is missing some. This table has fewer than 250,000 clones, approximately 79% appearing once. Material for sequencing was PBMCs. The receptors were gathered from a woman aged 18-29 years in good health and CMV-seronegative.

In this sample, this clone turned up a few times. The CDR3 here is CASSLKGWGEKLFF. The CDR3 DNA is TGTGCCAGCAGCTTGAAGGGGTGGGGTGAAAAACTGTTTTTT. The chain couples TRBV5-4 to TRBJ1-4, with D perhaps TRBD1 (5 bases). The CDR3 has 14 amino acids. V was trimmed by 1 base and J by 7 bases, leaving 11 bases between them. Looked up from germline, CDR1 is SGHNT and CDR2 is YYREEE (reference sequence).

The sample holds one count of this clone. The chain couples TRBV7-6 to TRBJ2-1, with 13 bases fitting TRBD2. Germline V gene sequence: CDR1 SGHVS, CDR2 FNYEAQ. Germline trimming cut 6 bases from V and 2 bases from J; bases unmatched to any gene: 4. The CDR3 is 16 residues long. CDR3 region: CASSSGLAGAYNEQFF. In nucleotides, the CDR3 is TGTGCCAGCAGTTCTGGACTAGCGGGAGCCTACAATGAGCAGTTCTTC.

V and J are TRBV2 and TRBJ1-5; D might be TRBD1 (6 bases). CDR3 size: 14 residues. The germline V and J ends were trimmed by 6 bases and 6 bases, with 15 bases remaining between them. CDR1 is SNHLY and CDR2 is FYNNEI in the germline V gene. CDR3 DNA: TGTGCCAGCAGAGTGACAGGTTTTGGTCAGCCCCAGCATTTT. Amino acids: CASRVTGFGQPQHF.

This clone occurred many times. This chain links TRBV5-6 with TRBJ1-6; maybe TRBD1 (5 bases). Germline-derived CDR1 and CDR2 are SGHDT and YYEEEE. Trimming removed 0 bases from V and 6 bases from J, with 10 bases in between. This CDR3 comprises 15 residues. In DNA, the CDR3 is TGTGCCAGCAGCTTGGAGGTAGGGGTTAATTCACCCCTCCACTTT. It codes for CASSLEVGVNSPLHF.

The V call is TRBV25-1, the J call TRBJ1-4; TRBD1 matches at 11 bases. After removal of 4 bases from V and 8 bases from J, the junction contained 6 bases not matched to a gene. This CDR3 has 15 residues. Germline CDR1 is MGHDK and CDR2 is SYGVNS. Here the CDR3 DNA reads TGTGCCAGCAGTGCGTTGGGACAGGGGGACGAAAAACTGTTTTTT. It translates to CASSALGQGDEKLFF.

The chain joins TRBV4-1 to TRBJ2-5, with 7 bases lining up with TRBD2. The CDR3 consists of 13 residues. V gave up 1 base and J gave up 5 bases; unmatched junction bases: 1. Germline CDR1 and CDR2: MGHRA and YSYEKL. CDR3 region: CASSQALAETQYF. CDR3 nucleotide sequence: TGCGCCAGCAGCCAAGCACTAGCGGAGACCCAGTACTTC.

V usage is TRBV10-3 and J usage is TRBJ1-6, with a weak D call TRBD1 (6 bases). V was trimmed by 0 bases and J by 4 bases, leaving 13 bases between them. The length of the CDR3 is 17 residues. Per germline, CDR1 ENHRY and CDR2 SYGVKD. CDR3 protein: CAISESAGRGYNSPLHF. The CDR3 DNA reads TGTGCCATCAGTGAGTCTGCGGGCAGGGGATATAATTCACCCCTCCACTTT.